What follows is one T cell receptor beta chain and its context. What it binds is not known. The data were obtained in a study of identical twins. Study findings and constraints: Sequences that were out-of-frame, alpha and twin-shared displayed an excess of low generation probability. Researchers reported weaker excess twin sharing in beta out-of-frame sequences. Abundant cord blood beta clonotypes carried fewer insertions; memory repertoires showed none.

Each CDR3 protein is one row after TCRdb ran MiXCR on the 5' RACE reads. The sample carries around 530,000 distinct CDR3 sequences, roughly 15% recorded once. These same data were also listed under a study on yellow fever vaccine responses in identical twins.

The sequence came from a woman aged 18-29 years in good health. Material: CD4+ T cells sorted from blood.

This CDR3 is CASSLEVVAGYTF. The CDR3 coding sequence is TGTGCCAGCAGCTTAGAAGTGGTAGCTGGCTACACCTTC. This chain connects TRBV7-9 to TRBJ1-2; the D is unclear. With 1 base removed from V and 7 bases from J, the gap between germline ends came to 10 bases. The CDR3 extends over 13 amino acids. Germline CDR1 and CDR2: SEHNR and FQNEAQ (reference sequence).